These 13 T cell receptor beta chains were sequenced from one sample in a study of cytomegalovirus exposure and HLA in healthy donors. Primers for the PCR totalled 60 Vbeta and 13 Jbeta. Repertoires were generated with immunoSEQ multiplex PCR, while TCRdb's copy carries only in-frame clones and drops some. This sample carries some 76,000 clones, 65% to 85% of them seen once, and the ten largest clones take roughly 5.2%. Input material: PBMCs. The receptors shown here come from a man aged 55 to 70 in good health and CMV-seropositive.

DNA for the CDR3: TGTGCCAGCAGCCAAAGGGGGGGAGGGGAGCAGTTCTTC. This encodes CASSQRGGGEQFF. The chain recombines TRBV7-3 with TRBJ2-1, with D perhaps matching TRBD2 (7 bases). Germline lookup yields CDR1 SGHTA and CDR2 FQGTGA. The CDR3 loop spans 13 amino acids. V shed 5 bases and J shed 10 bases, with 15 bases lying between them. The full variable domain, in which reference TRBV7-3 and TRBJ2-1 provide the parts outside the CDR3, is GAGVSQTPSNKVTEKGKYVELRCDPISGHTALYWYRQSLGQGPEFLIYFQGTGAADDSGLPNDRFFAVRPEGSVSTLKIQRTERGDSAVYLCASSQRGGGEQFFGPGTRLTVL.

The chain couples TRBV30 to TRBJ2-7; D remains ambiguous. This CDR3 contains 13 residues. V was cut by 3 bases and J by 2 bases, with 11 bases left in between. Germline lookup yields CDR1 GTSNPN and CDR2 SVGIG (reference sequence). CDR3 loop: CAWRNLVAYEQYF. The CDR3 coding sequence is TGTGCCTGGAGGAATCTAGTGGCCTACGAGCAGTACTTC.

This rearrangement joins TRBV2 to TRBJ2-1; tentative D call: TRBD2 (5 bases). Per the germline V gene, CDR1 is SNHLY and CDR2 is FYNNEI. The CDR3 has 15 amino acids. The V and J ends lost 7 bases and 4 bases respectively, with 17 bases between them. Written as DNA, the CDR3 is TGTGCCAGCATCCTAAGCCCGGACTTATACAATGAGCAGTTCTTC. Amino acids: CASILSPDLYNEQFF.

This rearrangement joins TRBV6-6 to TRBJ2-1, with D perhaps TRBD2 (5 bases). The germline V gene has CDR1 MNHNY and CDR2 SVGAGI (reference sequence). This CDR3 comprises 14 residues. The V and J ends lost 6 bases and 7 bases respectively, with 16 bases between them. CDR3 protein: CASSPALGANEQFF. CDR3 nucleotides: TGTGCCAGCAGCCCGGCCCTGGGAGCGAATGAGCAGTTCTTC.

The chain is built from TRBV28 and TRBJ1-2; 8 bases fit TRBD1. The CDR3 runs to 11 residues. With 9 bases clipped from V and 6 bases from J, the junction kept 3 bases outside the gene matches. Looked up from germline, CDR1 is MDHEN and CDR2 is SYDVKM. The CDR3 nucleotides read TGTGCCAGTCAGGGGGCGGATGGCTACACCTTC. It encodes CASQGADGYTF.

This clone was found a few times. V usage is TRBV6-5 and J usage is TRBJ2-5, with 9 bases lining up with TRBD1. The V gene end was trimmed by 5 bases and the J gene end by 6 bases; junction bases not matched to a gene: 10. The germline V gene has CDR1 MNHEY and CDR2 SVGAGI. This CDR3 has 15 amino acids. CDR3 in amino acids: CASSTGGTGQQTQYF. Written as DNA, the CDR3 is TGTGCCAGCAGTACCGGGGGGACAGGGCAGCAGACCCAGTACTTC.

This clone was counted a few times. This chain joins TRBV7-9 and TRBJ1-5; 10 bases align to TRBD1. J gave up 5 bases and V 2 bases, and 6 bases lay outside the gene matches. The CDR3 spans 16 residues. CDR1 and CDR2 from the germline V gene are SEHNR and FQNEAQ (reference sequence). The CDR3 protein is CASSLSGTGVYQPQHF. The CDR3 DNA reads as TGTGCCAGCAGCTTAAGTGGGACAGGGGTATATCAGCCCCAGCATTTT. Full variable domain (rest looked up from reference TRBV7-9 and TRBJ1-5): DTGVSQNPRHKITKRGQNVTFRCDPISEHNRLYWYRQTLGQGPEFLTYFQNEAQLEKSRLLSDRFSAERPKGSFSTLEIQRTEQGDSAMYLCASSLSGTGVYQPQHFGDGTRLSIL.

V gene TRBV5-1 combines with J gene TRBJ2-3; D perhaps matches TRBD2 (5 bases). CDR3 length: 15 residues. CDR1 is SGHRS and CDR2 is YFSETQ in the germline V gene. The ends were cut back, 7 bases at V and 0 bases at J, with 15 bases in the middle. CDR3 nucleotides: TGCGCCAGCGCCAGCGGCGTCATTAGCACAGATACGCAGTATTTT. Residues: CASASGVISTDTQYF.

As regards this clone: At one end, the junction sequence differs from germline, possibly due to a read error. Other DNA sequences within the sample encode an identical CDR3. This sequence joins TRBV7-7 and TRBJ2-3; 7 positions match TRBD1. The CDR3 is 14 amino acids. In germline, CDR1 is SSHAT, CDR2 FNYEAQ (reference sequence). The CDR3 sequence: CASSLGQFTDTQYF. The CDR3 DNA sequence: TGTGCTAGCAGCTTGGGACAGTTCACAGATACGCAGTATTTT.

On this clone: One end of the junction fails to match germline, which may point to a read error. The chain joins TRBV7-9 to TRBJ1-2; TRBD1 matches at 7 bases. The V gene's germline CDR1 is SEHNR and CDR2 FQNEAQ (reference sequence). The CDR3 sequence is 16 residues long. The CDR3 sequence is CSSSLAGTATRAGYTF. The CDR3 DNA sequence: TGTTCCAGCAGCTTAGCCGGGACAGCGACGCGCGCTGGCTACACCTTC.

The chain joins TRBV6-5 to TRBJ2-7, with TRBD2 matching 9 bases. Per the germline V gene, CDR1 is MNHEY and CDR2 is SVGAGI. With V trimmed by 7 bases and J by 7 bases, 14 bases remained unmatched. The CDR3 has 15 residues. The CDR3 coding sequence is TGTGCCAGCACGACCCCTGCGGGAGGGCCAGGGGAGCAGTACTTC. The encoded protein is CASTTPAGGPGEQYF.

The rearrangement joins TRBV7-8 to TRBJ2-7, with 14 bases matching TRBD2. Losses at the gene ends were 6 bases for V and 6 bases for J; bases not matched to a gene: 4. The CDR3 is made up of 14 amino acids. The germline gives CDR1 SGHVS, CDR2 FQNEAQ. Written as DNA, the CDR3 is TGTGCCAGCAGTTCCGGACTAGCGGGAGGCGAGCAGTACTTC. Translation gives CASSSGLAGGEQYF. The full variable domain, rest sourced from reference TRBV7-8 and TRBJ2-7, is GAGVSQSPRYKVAKRGQDVALRCDPISGHVSLFWYQQALGQGPEFLTYFQNEAQLDKSGLPSDRFFAERPEGSVSTLKIQRTQQEDSAVYLCASSSGLAGGEQYFGPGTRLTVT.

The chain recombines TRBV28 with TRBJ1-1; 7 positions match TRBD1. CDR1 MDHEN and CDR2 SYDVKM come from the germline V gene. This CDR3 is 14 amino acids long. Germline trimming cut 3 bases from V and 11 bases from J; bases unmatched to any gene: 12. The CDR3 here is CASSFYERPDRAFF. The DNA of the CDR3 is TGTGCCAGCAGTTTTTATGAAAGGCCGGACAGGGCTTTCTTT.